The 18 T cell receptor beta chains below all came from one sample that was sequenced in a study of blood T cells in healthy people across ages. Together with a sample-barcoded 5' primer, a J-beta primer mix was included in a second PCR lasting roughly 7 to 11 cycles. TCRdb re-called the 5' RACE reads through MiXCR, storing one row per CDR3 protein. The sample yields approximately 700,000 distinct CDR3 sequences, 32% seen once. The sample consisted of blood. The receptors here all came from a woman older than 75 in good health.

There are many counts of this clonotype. CDR3 DNA: TGTGCCAGCAGTCCGGACAGGGAATGGTATGGCTACACCTTC. Protein product: CASSPDREWYGYTF. J is TRBJ1-2 and V is TRBV6-5; TRBD1 matches 8 bases. Germline V gives CDR1 MNHEY, CDR2 SVGAGI. Trimming cost V 5 bases and J 5 bases; bases outside gene matches: 7. The CDR3 consists of 14 residues.

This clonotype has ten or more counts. CDR3 protein: CASSLLSGGVETQYF. In nucleotides, the CDR3 is TGTGCCAGCAGTTTGTTAAGCGGGGGGGTGGAGACCCAGTACTTC. The chain is built from TRBV12-3 or TRBV12-4 and TRBJ2-5; TRBD2 aligns across 10 bases. V was pared by 3 bases and J by 5 bases, with 6 bases of the junction left unmatched. There are 15 residues in the CDR3.

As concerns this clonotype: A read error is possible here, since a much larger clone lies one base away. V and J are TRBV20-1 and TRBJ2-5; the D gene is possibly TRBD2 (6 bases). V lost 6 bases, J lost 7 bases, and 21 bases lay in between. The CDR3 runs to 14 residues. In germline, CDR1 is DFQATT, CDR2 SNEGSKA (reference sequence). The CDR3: CSADPVTRRGTQYF. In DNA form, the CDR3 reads TGCAGTGCAGACCCCGTTACACGGAGGGGGACCCAGTACTTC.

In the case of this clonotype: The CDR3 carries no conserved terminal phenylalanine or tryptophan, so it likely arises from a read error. The CDR3 reads CASSSGWDEQFC. CDR3 DNA sequence: TGTGCCAGCAGCTCCGGGTGGGATGAGCAGTTCTGC. The rearrangement joins TRBV11-3 to TRBJ2-1; D uncertain. Germline assignment: CDR1 SGHNT and CDR2 YENEEA. CDR3 size: 12 residues. Trimming pared 4 bases from V and 8 bases from J, leaving 9 bases between.

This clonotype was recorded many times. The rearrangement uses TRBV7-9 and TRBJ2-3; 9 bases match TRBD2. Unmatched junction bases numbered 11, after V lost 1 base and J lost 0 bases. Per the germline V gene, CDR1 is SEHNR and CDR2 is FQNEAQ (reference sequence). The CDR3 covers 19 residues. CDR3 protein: CASSLGRLAGTSSTDTQYF. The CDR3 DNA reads TGTGCCAGCAGCTTAGGTAGGCTAGCGGGGACGTCAAGCACAGATACGCAGTATTTT.

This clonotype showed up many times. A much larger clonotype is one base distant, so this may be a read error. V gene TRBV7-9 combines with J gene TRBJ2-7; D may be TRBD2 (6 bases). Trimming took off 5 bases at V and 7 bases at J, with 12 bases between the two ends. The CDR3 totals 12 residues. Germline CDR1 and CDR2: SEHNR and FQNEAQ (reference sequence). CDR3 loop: CASSLTSKEQYF. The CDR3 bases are TGTGCCAGCAGCCTTACTAGCAAGGAGCAGTACTTC.

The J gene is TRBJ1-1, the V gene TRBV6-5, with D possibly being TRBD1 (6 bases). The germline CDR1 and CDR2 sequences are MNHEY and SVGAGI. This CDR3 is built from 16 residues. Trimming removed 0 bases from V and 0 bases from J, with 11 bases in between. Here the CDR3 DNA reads TGTGCCAGCAGTTACTCGAGGGGGGTCATGAACACTGAAGCTTTCTTT. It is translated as CASSYSRGVMNTEAFF.

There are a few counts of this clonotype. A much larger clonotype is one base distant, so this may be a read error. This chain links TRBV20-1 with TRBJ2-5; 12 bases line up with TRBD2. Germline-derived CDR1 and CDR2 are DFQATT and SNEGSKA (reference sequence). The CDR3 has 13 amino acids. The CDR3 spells CSPSGGARETQYF. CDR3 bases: TGCAGTCCTAGCGGGGGGGCGAGGGAGACCCAGTACTTC.

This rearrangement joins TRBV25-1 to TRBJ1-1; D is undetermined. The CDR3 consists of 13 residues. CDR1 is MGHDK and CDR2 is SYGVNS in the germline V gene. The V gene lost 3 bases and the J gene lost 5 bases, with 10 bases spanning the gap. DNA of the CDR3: TGTGCCAGCAGTGATTCTGGCAGGACTGAAGCTTTCTTT. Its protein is CASSDSGRTEAFF.

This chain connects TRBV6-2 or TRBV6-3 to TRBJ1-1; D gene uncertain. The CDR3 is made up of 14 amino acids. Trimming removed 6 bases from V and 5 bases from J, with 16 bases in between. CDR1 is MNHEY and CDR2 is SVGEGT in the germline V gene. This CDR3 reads CASSPGGVLTEAFF. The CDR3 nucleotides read TGTGCCAGCAGCCCCGGCGGGGTACTAACTGAAGCTTTCTTT.

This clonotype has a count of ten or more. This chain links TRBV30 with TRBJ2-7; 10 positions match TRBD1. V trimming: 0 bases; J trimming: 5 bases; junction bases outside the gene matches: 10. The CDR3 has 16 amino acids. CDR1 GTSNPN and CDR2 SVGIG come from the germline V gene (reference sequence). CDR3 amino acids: CAWSVKGGQGPHEQYF. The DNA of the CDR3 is TGTGCCTGGAGTGTAAAGGGGGGACAGGGGCCCCACGAGCAGTACTTC.

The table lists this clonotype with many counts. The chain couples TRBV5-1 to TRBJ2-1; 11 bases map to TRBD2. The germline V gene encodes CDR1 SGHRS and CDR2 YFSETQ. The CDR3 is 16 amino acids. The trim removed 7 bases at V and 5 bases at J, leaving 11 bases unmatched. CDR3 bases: TGCGCCAGCCGAGTAGCGGGGGGGGTTATTAACAATGAGCAGTTCTTC. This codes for CASRVAGGVINNEQFF.

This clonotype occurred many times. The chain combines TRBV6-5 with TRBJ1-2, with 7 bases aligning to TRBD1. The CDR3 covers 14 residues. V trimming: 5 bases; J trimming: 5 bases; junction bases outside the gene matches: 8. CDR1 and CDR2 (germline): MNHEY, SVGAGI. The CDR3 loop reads CASSPNRQGYGYTF. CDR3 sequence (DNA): TGTGCCAGCAGTCCGAACCGACAGGGTTATGGCTACACCTTC.

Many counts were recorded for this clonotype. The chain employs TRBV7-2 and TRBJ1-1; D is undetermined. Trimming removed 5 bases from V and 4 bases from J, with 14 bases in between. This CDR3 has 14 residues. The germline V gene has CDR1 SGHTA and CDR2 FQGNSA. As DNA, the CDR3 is TGTGCCAGCAGCCCCGGTCCCCGGAGCACTGAAGCTTTCTTT. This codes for CASSPGPRSTEAFF.

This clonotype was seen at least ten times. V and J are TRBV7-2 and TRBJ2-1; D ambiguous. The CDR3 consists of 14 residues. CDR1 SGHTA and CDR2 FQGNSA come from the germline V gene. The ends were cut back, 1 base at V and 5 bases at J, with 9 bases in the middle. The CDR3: CASSLGGRNNEQFF. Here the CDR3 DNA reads TGTGCCAGCAGCTTAGGAGGCAGGAACAATGAGCAGTTCTTC.

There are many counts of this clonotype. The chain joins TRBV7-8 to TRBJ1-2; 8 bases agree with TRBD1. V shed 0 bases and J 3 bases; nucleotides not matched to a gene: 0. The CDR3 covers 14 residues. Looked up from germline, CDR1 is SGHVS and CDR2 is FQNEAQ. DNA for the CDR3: TGTGCCAGCAGCTTAGCGGACAGGGACTATGGCTACACCTTC. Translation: CASSLADRDYGYTF.

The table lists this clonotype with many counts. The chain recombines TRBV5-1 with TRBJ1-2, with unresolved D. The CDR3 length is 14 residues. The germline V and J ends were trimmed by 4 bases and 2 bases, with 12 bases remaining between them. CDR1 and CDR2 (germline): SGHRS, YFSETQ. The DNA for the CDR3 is TGCGCCAGCAGCGCGAGCCAGTCCAACTATGGCTACACCTTC. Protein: CASSASQSNYGYTF.

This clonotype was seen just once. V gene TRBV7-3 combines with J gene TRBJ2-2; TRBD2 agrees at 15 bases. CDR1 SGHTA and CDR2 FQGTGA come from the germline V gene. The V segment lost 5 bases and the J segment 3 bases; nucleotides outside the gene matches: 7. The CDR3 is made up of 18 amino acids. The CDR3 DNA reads TGTGCCAGCAGCCCTAGGACTAGCGGGGGGGCCTACACCGGGGAGCTGTTTTTT. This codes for CASSPRTSGGAYTGELFF.